The 10 T cell receptor beta chains below come from one sample, sequenced in a study of molecular identifiers for immune sequencing clone quantification. TCRdb ran MiXCR on the PCR reads and lists one entry per CDR3 protein. The sample holds 460,000 or so distinct CDR3 sequences, 20% to 25% seen once. Sample: naive CD8+ T cells from blood, with Jurkat cell RNA spiked in. As to subset: FACS-sorted CD8+CD4-CCR7+CD45RA+ naive T cells. Receptors were obtained from a human donor in good health. Some libraries in this study had Jurkat cell RNA spiked in.

This clonotype was found many times. The chain recombines TRBV7-9 with TRBJ2-7, with D possibly matching TRBD2 (5 bases). Trimming pared 8 bases from V and 7 bases from J, leaving 15 bases between. The CDR3 totals 12 residues. Germline V lookup: CDR1 SEHNR, CDR2 FQNEAQ (reference sequence). CDR3 DNA sequence: TGTGCCAGCGGAGGCAGGACGGGGGAGCAGTACTTC. Its protein is CASGGRTGEQYF.

In regard to this clonotype: This may be a read error, as it is one base from a much larger clone. The J gene is TRBJ2-5, the V gene TRBV5-4; D is ambiguous. The germline CDR1 and CDR2 sequences are SGHNT and YYREEE (reference sequence). The CDR3 loop spans 15 amino acids. The CDR3 protein is CASSPESGGQGTQYF. The DNA of the CDR3 is TGTGCCAGCAGCCCTGAGTCGGGCGGCCAAGGGACCCAGTACTTC.

The genes are TRBV20-1 and TRBJ2-3; D possibly corresponds to TRBD1 (5 bases). This CDR3 contains 20 residues. CDR1 and CDR2 from the germline V gene are DFQATT and SNEGSKA (reference sequence). Deletions cut 6 bases from V and 0 bases from J, with 31 bases between. CDR3 bases: TGCAGTGCCGGCACGGCGCCCGCAGGGCCTCTTCATTCTAGCACAGATACGCAGTATTTT. It encodes CSAGTAPAGPLHSSTDTQYF.

Concerning this clonotype: This may stem from a read error, because a much larger clone lies one nucleotide away. The chain couples TRBV7-9 to TRBJ2-5, with D tentatively TRBD1 (5 bases). Germline V gene lookup returns CDR1 SEHNR and CDR2 FQNEAQ (reference sequence). The CDR3 consists of 13 residues. The V and J ends lost 5 bases and 5 bases respectively, with 12 bases between them. This CDR3 is CASSIDSRETQYF. Here the CDR3 DNA reads TGTGCCAGCAGCATAGACAGCAGGGAGACCCAGTACTTC.

The V call is TRBV4-3, the J call TRBJ1-2, with 8 bases fitting TRBD1. The V gene end was trimmed by 3 bases and the J gene end by 8 bases; junction bases not matched to a gene: 11. This CDR3 has 15 residues. The V gene's germline CDR1 is LGHNA and CDR2 YSLEER. CDR3 region: CASSQGTGDQEGYTF. The CDR3 DNA reads TGCGCCAGCAGCCAGGGGACAGGAGATCAAGAAGGCTACACCTTC.

This clonotype came up many times. V is TRBV24-1 and J is TRBJ2-2; a weak D match, TRBD1 (5 bases). The CDR3 covers 13 residues. The V end lost 8 bases, the J end lost 6 bases, and 12 bases lay between the germline ends. Looked up from germline, CDR1 is KGHDR and CDR2 is SFDVKD. The CDR3 here is CATKKGDSGELFF. CDR3 DNA: TGTGCCACCAAAAAAGGGGATTCCGGGGAGCTGTTTTTT.

Many counts were recorded for this clonotype. The CDR3 reads CASSYSGSTPNQPQHF. In DNA, the CDR3 is TGTGCCAGCAGTTACTCTGGATCTACTCCGAATCAGCCCCAGCATTTT. This chain uses TRBV6-2 or TRBV6-3 with TRBJ1-5; D unclear. This CDR3 has 16 amino acids. Germline CDR1 reads MNHEY; CDR2 reads SVGEGT. Trimming took 0 bases from V and 4 from J, leaving 13 bases between them.

This clonotype came up a few times. The chain employs TRBV27 and TRBJ2-7; weak D call: TRBD1 (6 bases). V lost 6 bases and J lost 5, with 23 bases in between. The CDR3 covers 16 residues. Germline V gene lookup returns CDR1 MNHEY and CDR2 SMNVEV (reference sequence). CDR3 amino acids: CASSSPRTAPGNEQYF. The CDR3 nucleotides read TGTGCCAGCAGCTCTCCCCGGACAGCCCCCGGTAACGAGCAGTACTTC.

The sample holds a few counts of this clonotype. V and J are TRBV10-2 and TRBJ1-5; maybe TRBD1 (6 bases). The CDR3 consists of 17 residues. The germline V gene encodes CDR1 WSHSY and CDR2 SAAADI. V was clipped by 1 base and J by 0 bases, with 13 bases between them. CDR3 nucleotides: TGCGCCAGCAGTGAGTTCCAACAGGGCTATAGCAATCAGCCCCAGCATTTT. Translating it yields CASSEFQQGYSNQPQHF.

In its sample, this clonotype was seen a few times. The genes are TRBV6-5 and TRBJ2-3; D is tentatively TRBD1 or TRBD2 (5 bases each). V gave up 4 bases and J gave up 2 bases, with 13 bases separating them. Germline assignment: CDR1 MNHEY and CDR2 SVGAGI. This CDR3 spans 15 amino acids. CDR3 in DNA: TGTGCCAGCAGTTCCTGGGGACGTCCCACAGATACGCAGTATTTT. Its protein product is CASSSWGRPTDTQYF.